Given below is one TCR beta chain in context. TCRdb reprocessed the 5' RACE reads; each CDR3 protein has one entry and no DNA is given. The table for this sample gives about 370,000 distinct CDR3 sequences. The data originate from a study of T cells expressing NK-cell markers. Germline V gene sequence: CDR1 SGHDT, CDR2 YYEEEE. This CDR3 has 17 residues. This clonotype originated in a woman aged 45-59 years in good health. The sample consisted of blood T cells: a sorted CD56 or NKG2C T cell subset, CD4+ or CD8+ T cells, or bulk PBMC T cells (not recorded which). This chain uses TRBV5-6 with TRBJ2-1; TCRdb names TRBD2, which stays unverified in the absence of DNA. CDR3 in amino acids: CASSLPAGGPPGNVQFF.